Listed here are 3 T cell receptor beta chains from one sample, sequenced in a study of post-analysis software for immune sequencing data. Study-wide points: Roughly 5 TRBV segments (TRBV5-6, TRBV5-1 and TRBV20-1 among them) occurred more frequently in patients than in controls.

Researchers reported that TCR beta cDNA libraries carried unique molecular identifiers. TCRdb re-analysed the PCR reads in MiXCR, keeping a single row per CDR3 protein. Seen here are 750,000 to 900,000 distinct CDR3 sequences, roughly 50% observed once, and the top ten hold approximately 4.4%. The antigens these receptors bind are not known. Source material: blood. Source of these receptors: a girl under 18 with multiple sclerosis.

There are a few counts of this clonotype. The chain links TRBV9 to TRBJ2-5, with D unresolved. TRBJ2-7 matches the DNA end more closely, so the J call is doubtful. CDR1 SGDLS and CDR2 YYNGEE come from the germline V gene. The CDR3 covers 13 residues. The CDR3 spells CASSVGGTYEQYF. CDR3 nucleotides: TGTGCCAGCAGCGTTGGCGGTACCTACGAGCAGTACTTC.

The chain couples TRBV4-3 to TRBJ1-1; D is unresolved. Germline assignment: CDR1 LGHNA and CDR2 YSLEER. CDR3 length: 15 amino acids. V lost 0 bases and J 3 bases, leaving 11 bases between the germline ends. In DNA, the CDR3 is TGCGCCAGCAGCCAAGATCGGGGAAGCTACACTGAAGCTTTCTTT. Its translation is CASSQDRGSYTEAFF.

In nucleotides, the CDR3 is TGTGCCAGCAGCCCATCCCACGACACAGATACGCAGTATTTT. Amino acids: CASSPSHDTDTQYF. The V call is TRBV2, the J call TRBJ2-3, with D unclear. CDR3 length equals 14 residues. V gave up 6 bases and J gave up 2 bases, with 12 bases separating them. Germline V gene lookup returns CDR1 SNHLY and CDR2 FYNNEI.